This TCR beta chain was profiled in a study of monozygotic twins with inflammatory bowel disease. Points from the study as a whole: Resolution of different T cell subtypes was not achieved.

CDR3 size: 15 residues. Germline loops: CDR1 MGHRA, CDR2 YSYEKL. In eight separate reactions per sample, cDNA was generated. Reprocessing the 5' RACE reads, TCRdb reports a single entry for every CDR3 protein and omits DNA. Its listing shows roughly 330,000 distinct CDR3 sequences. In the case of this clonotype: The target antigen is unknown.

The receptor was isolated from a human donor with ulcerative colitis or Crohn's disease, or a healthy co-twin of an affected twin (not recorded which). The sequenced material came from blood. The chain links TRBV4-1 to TRBJ2-5; TCRdb's assignment of TRBD2 cannot be checked, as there is no DNA. The CDR3: CASSQAYNRRETQYF.